The 21 T cell receptor beta chains given below trace back to one sample, sequenced in a study of blood T cell repertoires in COVID-19. The table came from immunoSEQ multiplex PCR; TCRdb's copy has only in-frame clones and leaves some out. The repertoire holds 63,000 or so clones, approximately 86% seen once, with 15% to 20% in the top ten. Sequenced material: peripheral blood. The receptor set was obtained from a man older than 75 with active COVID-19.

This clone was seen just once. This chain links TRBV5-1 with TRBJ2-7; 9 bases align to TRBD1. With 2 bases clipped from V and 1 base from J, the junction kept 4 bases outside the gene matches. CDR3 length: 15 amino acids. Germline V gene data show CDR1 as SGHRS and CDR2 as YFSETQ. In DNA form, the CDR3 reads TGCGCCAGCAGCTTACCGGGACAGGGTTCCTACGAGCAGTACTTC. Amino acids: CASSLPGQGSYEQYF.

The chain links TRBV5-1 to TRBJ2-5; TRBD2 agrees at 11 bases. Trimming at V came to 3 bases and at J to 2 bases, leaving 6 bases not matched to a gene. CDR3 length: 16 amino acids. CDR1 and CDR2 from the germline V gene are SGHRS and YFSETQ. CDR3 sequence: CASSSTRLAGQETQYF. Written as DNA, the CDR3 is TGCGCCAGCAGCTCCACGCGACTAGCGGGGCAAGAGACCCAGTACTTC.

This rearrangement joins TRBV7-6 to TRBJ2-1; TRBD2 is a possible D gene (5 bases). Trimming pared 3 bases from V and 2 bases from J, leaving 11 bases between. The germline V gene encodes CDR1 SGHVS and CDR2 FNYEAQ. This CDR3 is built from 15 residues. CDR3 amino acids: CASSFATGTYNEQFF. Here the CDR3 DNA reads TGTGCCAGCAGCTTCGCCACCGGGACCTACAATGAGCAGTTCTTC.

This clone was recorded once. The V gene is TRBV14, the J gene TRBJ1-4; 8 positions agree with TRBD1. After removal of 5 bases from V and 3 bases from J, the junction contained 2 bases not matched to a gene. Germline V CDR1 and CDR2: SGHDN, FVKESK. This CDR3 has 14 residues. The CDR3: CASSRQGPNEKLFF. As DNA, the CDR3 is TGTGCCAGCAGCAGACAGGGGCCTAATGAAAAACTGTTTTTT.

The CDR3 spells CASSLASDQPQHF. For the CDR3, the DNA is TGTGCCAGCAGCTTAGCCTCGGATCAGCCCCAGCATTTT. The V call is TRBV7-2, the J call TRBJ1-5; no clear D. V lost 0 bases and J 5 bases, leaving 5 bases between the germline ends. The CDR3 has 13 amino acids. Germline values: CDR1 SGHTA, CDR2 FQGNSA.

J is TRBJ1-2 and V is TRBV28; 7 bases are a match to TRBD1. The junction had 6 bases not matched to a gene; V was cut back by 6 bases and J by 2 bases. CDR3 length equals 14 residues. The germline V gene has CDR1 MDHEN and CDR2 SYDVKM. The CDR3 sequence: CASSSSDRNYGYTF. The CDR3 DNA follows: TGTGCCAGCAGCTCCTCGGACAGGAACTATGGCTACACCTTC.

The J gene is TRBJ2-5, the V gene TRBV18; TRBD1 agrees at 8 bases. V shed 1 base, J shed 5 bases, and the junction held 0 bases outside the gene matches. The CDR3 has 13 residues. The germline V gene encodes CDR1 KGHSH and CDR2 LQKENI. The CDR3 DNA reads as TGTGCCAGCTCACCACGACAGGGGGAGACCCAGTACTTC. This codes for CASSPRQGETQYF.

V is TRBV4-1 and J is TRBJ1-5, with 9 bases aligning to TRBD1. The CDR3 is 16 residues long. J lost 0 bases, V lost 2 bases, and 2 bases had no gene match. Looked up from germline, CDR1 is MGHRA and CDR2 is YSYEKL. CDR3 coding DNA: TGCGCCAGCAGCCAATTGGGACAGGGTAGCAATCAGCCCCAGCATTTT. It yields the protein CASSQLGQGSNQPQHF.

This clone was seen just once. This chain joins TRBV19 and TRBJ1-1, with 8 bases fitting TRBD1. Germline V CDR1 and CDR2: LNHDA, SQIVND (reference sequence). Losses at the gene ends were 7 bases for V and 3 bases for J; bases not matched to a gene: 4. The CDR3 consists of 13 residues. CDR3 sequence: CASMEQGDTEAFF. The CDR3 nucleotides are TGTGCCAGTATGGAACAGGGGGACACTGAAGCTTTCTTT.

V gene TRBV28 combines with J gene TRBJ2-7; 11 bases are a match to TRBD1. Germline V lookup: CDR1 MDHEN, CDR2 SYDVKM. The CDR3 runs 14 residues. V trimming: 6 bases; J trimming: 2 bases; junction bases outside the gene matches: 3. The CDR3 DNA reads as TGTGCCAGCAGAACGGGACAGGGGGCCTACGAGCAGTACTTC. Translating gives CASRTGQGAYEQYF.

This clone was observed a handful of times. The chain joins TRBV6-2 or TRBV6-3 to TRBJ2-7; D is possibly TRBD1 (6 bases). This CDR3 contains 14 residues. Germline CDR1 is MNHEY and CDR2 is SVGEGT. Trimming removed 6 bases from V and 0 bases from J, with 12 bases in between. CDR3 sequence: CASSLWDISYEQYF. The CDR3 region has the DNA TGTGCCAGCAGCCTATGGGACATCTCCTACGAGCAGTACTTC.

The chain employs TRBV5-1 and TRBJ2-3; tentatively, D is TRBD2 (5 bases). CDR3 length equals 13 residues. V dropped 2 bases and J dropped 6 bases, with 10 bases sitting between them. CDR1 and CDR2 (germline): SGHRS, YFSETQ. CDR3 nucleotides: TGCGCCAGCAGCTTTAAGTGGAGGGATACGCAGTATTTT. Translating it yields CASSFKWRDTQYF.

The V gene is TRBV6-5, the J gene TRBJ2-5; 10 nucleotides agree with TRBD1. Germline loops: CDR1 MNHEY, CDR2 SVGAGI. The CDR3 loop spans 15 amino acids. The trim removed 0 bases at V and 5 bases at J, leaving 3 bases unmatched. CDR3 coding DNA: TGTGCCAGCAGTTACTCGAGGACAGGGGGGGAGACCCAGTACTTC. Protein product: CASSYSRTGGETQYF.

The J gene is TRBJ1-6, the V gene TRBV6-5, with unresolved D. This CDR3 spans 12 amino acids. V lost 5 bases and J 11 bases, leaving 10 bases between the germline ends. Germline V lookup: CDR1 MNHEY, CDR2 SVGAGI. The CDR3 nucleotides read TGTGCCAGCAGTCCTGAGGCGCCACCCCTCCACTTT. Its protein product is CASSPEAPPLHF.

This sequence joins TRBV30 and TRBJ2-3; unclear D gene. The CDR3 length is 12 residues. CDR1 and CDR2 from the germline V gene are GTSNPN and SVGIG (reference sequence). V lost 0 bases, J lost 2 bases, and 3 bases lay in between. The CDR3 sequence is CAWSVYTDTQYF. DNA for the CDR3: TGTGCCTGGAGTGTTTACACAGATACGCAGTATTTT. The variable domain in full, completed from reference TRBV30 and TRBJ2-3, reads SQTIHQWPATLVQPVGSPLSLECTVEGTSNPNLYWYRQAAGRGLQLLFYSVGIGQISSEVPQNLSASRPQDRQFILSSKKLLLSDSGFYLCAWSVYTDTQYFGPGTRLTVL.

The genes are TRBV19 and TRBJ1-2, with 7 bases aligning to TRBD1. The germline V gene encodes CDR1 LNHDA and CDR2 SQIVND (reference sequence). This CDR3 spans 16 amino acids. The trim removed 3 bases at V and 6 bases at J, leaving 13 bases unmatched. CDR3 nucleotides: TGTGCCAGTAGTATCTCGACAGGGAAAGTTGGTCATGGCTACACCTTC. Translation gives CASSISTGKVGHGYTF.

This rearrangement joins TRBV18 to TRBJ2-1; D unclear. The CDR3 spans 14 residues. V lost 4 bases to trimming and J lost 1 base, with 8 bases between them. Germline V lookup: CDR1 KGHSH, CDR2 LQKENI. This CDR3 is CASSLEFSYNEQFF. DNA of the CDR3: TGTGCCAGCTCACTGGAGTTTTCCTACAATGAGCAGTTCTTC.

The V gene is TRBV4-3, the J gene TRBJ2-7; 8 nucleotides agree with TRBD1. CDR3 length: 15 amino acids. CDR1 and CDR2 (germline): LGHNA, YSLEER. Trimming at V came to 2 bases and at J to 6 bases, leaving 9 bases not matched to a gene. The CDR3 nucleotides are TGCGCCAGCAGCCAACAGTTCCCGGGACAGGTCGAGCAGTACTTC. Protein sequence: CASSQQFPGQVEQYF.

The genes are TRBV6-5 and TRBJ1-3; maybe TRBD1 (5 bases). The CDR3 is made up of 15 amino acids. Germline-derived CDR1 and CDR2 are MNHEY and SVGAGI. Deletions cut 6 bases from V and 3 bases from J, with 15 bases between. This CDR3 is CASRAQGLFGNTIYF. The CDR3 DNA is TGTGCCAGCAGGGCCCAGGGACTATTTGGAAACACCATATATTTT.

The rearrangement uses TRBV9 and TRBJ2-1, with 8 positions matching TRBD2. Germline loops: CDR1 SGDLS, CDR2 YYNGEE. The trim removed 3 bases at V and 4 bases at J, leaving 6 bases unmatched. This CDR3 has 15 residues. The CDR3 nucleotides read TGTGCCAGCAGCGATAGCGGGGCGAGATACAATGAGCAGTTCTTC. Residues: CASSDSGARYNEQFF.

This chain joins TRBV4-2 and TRBJ2-2; the D gene is possibly TRBD2 (7 bases). CDR3 size: 16 residues. The V gene lost 1 base and the J gene lost 5 bases, with 14 bases spanning the gap. From germline, CDR1 is LGHNA and CDR2 YNFKEQ. CDR3 residues: CASSQARGGTTGELFF. CDR3 nucleotides: TGTGCCAGCAGCCAAGCAAGGGGGGGGACTACCGGGGAGCTGTTTTTT.